This TCR beta chain is drawn from a study of T cell repertoires in cytomegalovirus infection. Each CDR3 protein is one row after TCRdb ran MiXCR on the reads. The sample contains roughly 990,000 distinct CDR3 sequences, 31% of which appear only once. CDR1 ENHRY and CDR2 SYGVKD come from the germline V gene. This CDR3 is built from 16 residues. V trimming: 3 bases; J trimming: 1 base; junction bases outside the gene matches: 8. Comment on this clonotype: The antigen remains undetermined.

This sequence was found in a human donor in good health (CMV status not recorded). Some clones in this sample may be carry-over from other donors' samples. This material consisted of cultured CD8+ T cells from PBMCs, taken from culture after CMV antigen stimulation. This sequence joins TRBV10-3 and TRBJ2-5; 7 nucleotides align to TRBD1. The CDR3 here is CAISDLPRDSQETQYF. As DNA, the CDR3 is TGTGCCATCAGTGACCTTCCTCGGGACAGCCAAGAGACCCAGTACTTC.